The 23 T cell receptor beta chains in this list originate from one sample, sequenced in a study of T cell responses to AZD1222 COVID-19 vaccine (dated by TCRdb to the early 2020s). The sample's time point, from its label and the paper: baseline before first vaccination. The library was produced with the immunoSEQ multiplex PCR assay. TCRdb obtained this table from immuneACCESS and retained in-frame rearrangements with V and J assigned. These tables miss some clones; where compared with another copy, unresolved V genes account for less than half of the shortfall, and the remainder is unexplained. The sample table shows about 92,000 clones, and about 90% are seen once. In total, the top ten clones hold roughly 7.5% of the sample. Here the sequenced sample was peripheral blood, taken on day 0 of AZD1222 vaccination. These TCRs come from an adult in good health.

V and J are TRBV2 and TRBJ2-5, with a tentative D call TRBD2 (6 bases). Germline V lookup: CDR1 SNHLY, CDR2 FYNNEI. The CDR3 is 15 residues long. Trimming left V 2 bases short and J 2 bases short, with 12 bases between. The CDR3 nucleotides are TGTGCCAGCAGTGAATCCGGGACTCTGCAAGAGACCCAGTACTTC. Translating it yields CASSESGTLQETQYF.

This rearrangement joins TRBV6-4 to TRBJ2-3; TRBD1 matches at 8 bases. CDR1 is MRHNA, CDR2 SNTAGT, per germline. The length of the CDR3 is 15 residues. Losses at the gene ends were 5 bases for V and 2 bases for J; bases not matched to a gene: 6. The CDR3 loop reads CASSPGQGHTDTQYF. In DNA form, the CDR3 reads TGTGCCAGCAGTCCCGGACAGGGTCACACAGATACGCAGTATTTT.

The chain joins TRBV7-3 to TRBJ2-7; 7 nucleotides match TRBD2. CDR1 and CDR2 (germline): SGHTA, FQGTGA. The CDR3 extends over 14 amino acids. V dropped 2 bases and J dropped 3; count of bases not matched to a gene: 4. The CDR3 nucleotides read TGTGCCAGCAGCTTATATGGGGGGGACTACGAGCAGTACTTC. Translating gives CASSLYGGDYEQYF.

This chain joins TRBV4-2 and TRBJ2-7, with unresolved D. The CDR3 totals 15 residues. V lost 1 base and J lost 2, with 12 bases in between. Germline V gene lookup returns CDR1 LGHNA and CDR2 YNFKEQ. The CDR3 is CASSQVLDQAYEQYF. Written as DNA, the CDR3 is TGTGCCAGCAGCCAAGTCCTGGACCAAGCCTACGAGCAGTACTTC.

This clone was found once. V usage is TRBV27 and J usage is TRBJ1-1; possible D gene TRBD1, 6 bases. Germline V gives CDR1 MNHEY, CDR2 SMNVEV (reference sequence). This CDR3 is built from 14 residues. With 8 bases removed from V and 2 bases from J, the gap between germline ends came to 15 bases. The CDR3 DNA reads as TGTGCCAGCGGAAATACAGGGACTAACACTGAAGCTTTCTTT. Encoded protein: CASGNTGTNTEAFF.

V usage is TRBV19 and J usage is TRBJ1-2; D call uncertain. Germline V gene lookup returns CDR1 LNHDA and CDR2 SQIVND (reference sequence). This CDR3 is built from 15 residues. The germline V and J ends were trimmed by 7 bases and 2 bases, with 17 bases remaining between them. CDR3 loop: CASTPIMGPNYGYTF. CDR3 nucleotide sequence: TGTGCCAGTACCCCTATAATGGGTCCCAACTATGGCTACACCTTC.

The chain joins TRBV2 to TRBJ2-7; 8 nucleotides match TRBD1. With 4 bases clipped from V and 4 bases from J, the junction kept 0 bases outside the gene matches. Germline loops: CDR1 SNHLY, CDR2 FYNNEI. The CDR3 is 12 amino acids. CDR3 residues: CASSGQGYEQYF. DNA for the CDR3: TGTGCCAGCAGTGGACAGGGGTACGAGCAGTACTTC.

V is TRBV5-4 and J is TRBJ2-3; 9 nucleotides align to TRBD1. Trimming at V came to 0 bases and at J to 6 bases, leaving 5 bases not matched to a gene. Germline-derived CDR1 and CDR2 are SGHNT and YYREEE (reference sequence). This CDR3 is 15 amino acids long. As DNA, the CDR3 is TGTGCCAGCAGCTTGGTAGGGACAGGGAAGGATACGCAGTATTTT. As protein: CASSLVGTGKDTQYF.

There are a few counts of this clone. The chain has TRBV5-6 and TRBJ1-1; 7 nucleotides line up with TRBD1. The junction had 13 bases not matched to a gene; V was cut back by 6 bases and J by 5 bases. In germline, CDR1 is SGHDT, CDR2 YYEEEE. The CDR3 consists of 15 residues. In DNA, the CDR3 is TGTGCCAGCACCTCGCTGGGGAGGGGGCTTACTGAAGCTTTCTTT. This encodes CASTSLGRGLTEAFF.

The table lists this clone with a count of one. The sample holds other DNA sequences that translate to the same CDR3. The gene calls are TRBV29-1 and TRBJ1-4; TRBD1 matches 10 bases. The germline CDR1 and CDR2 sequences are SQVTM and ANQGSEA. The CDR3 is made up of 12 amino acids. Trimming took 7 bases from V and 8 from J; bases not matched to a gene: 4. CDR3 DNA: TGCAGCGGGAGGACAGGGGGGGAAAAACTGTTTTTT. Amino acid sequence: CSGRTGGEKLFF.

This clone was observed a single time. The gene calls are TRBV6-5 and TRBJ2-5, with 9 positions matching TRBD2. J was trimmed by 5 bases and V by 2 bases; bases with no gene match: 6. CDR1 and CDR2 (germline): MNHEY, SVGAGI. The CDR3 is made up of 15 amino acids. The CDR3 nucleotides are TGTGCCAGCAGTTACGGCGGGGGGGCCCGGGAGACCCAGTACTTC. This translates into CASSYGGGARETQYF.

This chain links TRBV5-1 with TRBJ1-1, with a tentative D call TRBD1 (5 bases). The germline V and J ends were trimmed by 7 bases and 4 bases, with 14 bases remaining between them. Germline CDR1 and CDR2: SGHRS and YFSETQ. CDR3 length: 13 amino acids. Here the CDR3 DNA reads TGCGCCAGCTCACGTACAGGAATCACTGAAGCTTTCTTT. Translated, it gives CASSRTGITEAFF.

The chain carries TRBV27 and TRBJ2-7, with D unresolved. V lost 5 bases to trimming and J lost 0 bases, with 11 bases between them. In germline, CDR1 is MNHEY, CDR2 SMNVEV (reference sequence). This CDR3 has 14 residues. CDR3 loop: CASSPTASSYEQYF. DNA of the CDR3: TGTGCCAGCAGTCCAACAGCGAGCTCCTACGAGCAGTACTTC.

This rearrangement joins TRBV19 to TRBJ1-5; the D gene is possibly TRBD1 (6 bases). CDR1 and CDR2 (germline): LNHDA, SQIVND (reference sequence). V lost 3 bases and J 7 bases, leaving 13 bases between the germline ends. The CDR3 covers 14 residues. In DNA form, the CDR3 reads TGTGCCAGTAGTATGGTCGAACAGGGCCAGCCCCAGCATTTT. Its protein is CASSMVEQGQPQHF.

This clone is a singleton in its sample. V is TRBV6-5 and J is TRBJ1-1, with a tentative D call TRBD1 (5 bases). The CDR3 totals 13 residues. Deletions cut 9 bases from V and 2 bases from J, with 13 bases between. In germline, CDR1 is MNHEY, CDR2 SVGAGI. The CDR3 region is CARWDGLNTEAFF. CDR3 DNA sequence: TGTGCCAGATGGGACGGTCTAAACACTGAAGCTTTCTTT.

The rearrangement links TRBV18 to TRBJ1-2; 10 bases fit TRBD1. Germline V gene sequence: CDR1 KGHSH, CDR2 LQKENI. Trimming at V came to 3 bases and at J to 6 bases, leaving 7 bases not matched to a gene. The length of the CDR3 is 15 residues. The CDR3 DNA reads TGTGCCAGCTCACCCCTCGGGACAGGGGAGAATGGCTACACCTTC. It translates to CASSPLGTGENGYTF.

The V call is TRBV11-2, the J call TRBJ2-4; perhaps TRBD2 as D (6 bases). The CDR3 spans 15 residues. Germline CDR1 SGHAT, CDR2 FQNNGV. Trimming took off 6 bases at V and 5 bases at J, with 17 bases between the two ends. CDR3 nucleotide sequence: TGTGCCAGCAGGCCGTCCGGGGGTTCCGAAAACATTCAGTACTTC. This translates into CASRPSGGSENIQYF.

J is TRBJ2-2 and V is TRBV27, with 7 bases aligning to TRBD2. The junction had 2 bases not matched to a gene; V was cut back by 3 bases and J by 1 base. The germline CDR1 and CDR2 sequences are MNHEY and SMNVEV (reference sequence). The CDR3 sequence is 15 residues long. This CDR3 reads CASSFLAENTGELFF. CDR3 DNA sequence: TGTGCCAGCAGTTTTCTAGCGGAGAACACCGGGGAGCTGTTTTTT.

The chain uses TRBV28 and TRBJ2-1; perhaps TRBD2 as D (5 bases). Trimming shortened V by 3 bases and J by 13 bases, and 19 bases separated the two germline ends. This CDR3 has 14 residues. CDR1 and CDR2 (germline): MDHEN, SYDVKM. This chain's CDR3 is CASSFRMGAGLQFF. The CDR3 DNA reads as TGTGCCAGCAGTTTTCGGATGGGTGCGGGTCTACAGTTCTTC.

V usage is TRBV9 and J usage is TRBJ1-2; D gene unclear. This CDR3 comprises 14 residues. Deletions cut 4 bases from V and 4 bases from J, with 14 bases between. Germline V CDR1 and CDR2: SGDLS, YYNGEE. CDR3 sequence reads: CASSPRPQSYGYTF. The CDR3 DNA reads TGTGCCAGCAGCCCCCGGCCACAGAGCTATGGCTACACCTTC.

The genes are TRBV6-5 and TRBJ2-3; tentative D call: TRBD2 (5 bases). V was pared by 6 bases and J by 6 bases, with 19 bases between. Germline lookup yields CDR1 MNHEY and CDR2 SVGAGI. The CDR3 consists of 15 residues. The CDR3 is CASSLTLDSSDTQYF. The CDR3 nucleotides are TGTGCCAGCAGCCTAACCCTGGACTCTTCGGATACGCAGTATTTT.

The V and J genes are TRBV7-2 and TRBJ2-7, with unresolved D. The V gene's germline CDR1 is SGHTA and CDR2 FQGNSA. Trimming took 2 bases from V and 7 from J, leaving 18 bases between them. CDR3 length: 15 amino acids. CDR3 residues: CASSLSPSTVSEQYF. In DNA, the CDR3 is TGTGCCAGCAGCTTATCACCCTCAACAGTATCGGAGCAGTACTTC.

This chain joins TRBV19 and TRBJ2-2; D might be TRBD2 (5 bases). The CDR3 length is 12 residues. The V end lost 10 bases, the J end lost 6 bases, and 12 bases lay between the germline ends. Per the germline V gene, CDR1 is LNHDA and CDR2 is SQIVND (reference sequence). Here the CDR3 reads CATSRDAGELFF. The DNA of the CDR3 is TGTGCCACCTCTCGGGATGCCGGGGAGCTGTTTTTT.